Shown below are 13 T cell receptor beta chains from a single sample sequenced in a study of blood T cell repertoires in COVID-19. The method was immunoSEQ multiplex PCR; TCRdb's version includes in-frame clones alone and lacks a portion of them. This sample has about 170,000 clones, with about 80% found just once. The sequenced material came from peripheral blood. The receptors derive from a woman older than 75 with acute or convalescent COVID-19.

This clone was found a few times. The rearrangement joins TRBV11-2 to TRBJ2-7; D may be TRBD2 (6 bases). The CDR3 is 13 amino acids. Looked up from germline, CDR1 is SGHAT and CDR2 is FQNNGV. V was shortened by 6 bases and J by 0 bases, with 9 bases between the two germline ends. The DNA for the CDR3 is TGTGCCAGCAGTCGGGACTTCTCCTACGAGCAGTACTTC. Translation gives CASSRDFSYEQYF.

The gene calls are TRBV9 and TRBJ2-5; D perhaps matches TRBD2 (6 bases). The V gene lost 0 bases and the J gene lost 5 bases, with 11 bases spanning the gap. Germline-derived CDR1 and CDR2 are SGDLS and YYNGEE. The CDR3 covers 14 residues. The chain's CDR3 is CASSVEGGGETQYF. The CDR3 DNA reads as TGTGCCAGCAGCGTAGAGGGAGGTGGGGAGACCCAGTACTTC.

Here the CDR3 DNA reads TGCGCCAGCAGCCATCTCCCAGAGAACACTGAAGCTTTCTTT. Translating gives CASSHLPENTEAFF. The rearrangement joins TRBV4-1 to TRBJ1-1; D gene unclear. CDR1 MGHRA and CDR2 YSYEKL come from the germline V gene. V was shortened by 3 bases and J by 1 base, with 9 bases between the two germline ends. The CDR3 runs to 14 residues.

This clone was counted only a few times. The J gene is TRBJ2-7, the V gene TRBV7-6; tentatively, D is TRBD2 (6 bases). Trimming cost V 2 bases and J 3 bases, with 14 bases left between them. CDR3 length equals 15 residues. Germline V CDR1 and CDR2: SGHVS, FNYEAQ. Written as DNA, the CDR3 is TGTGCCAGCAGCTTATTCTTTAGCGGAAGCTACGAGCAGTACTTC. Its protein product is CASSLFFSGSYEQYF. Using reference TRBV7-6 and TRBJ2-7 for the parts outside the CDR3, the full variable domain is GAGVSQSPRYKVTKRGQDVALRCDPISGHVSLYWYRQALGQGPEFLTYFNYEAQQDKSGLPNDRFSAERPEGSISTLTIQRTEQRDSAMYRCASSLFFSGSYEQYFGPGTRLTVT.

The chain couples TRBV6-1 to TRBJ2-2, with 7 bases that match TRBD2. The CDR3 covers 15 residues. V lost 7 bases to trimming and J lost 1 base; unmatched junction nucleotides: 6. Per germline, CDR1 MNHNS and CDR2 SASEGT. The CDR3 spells CASTSSGGNTGELFF. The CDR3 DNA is TGTGCCAGCACCTCCTCGGGAGGGAACACCGGGGAGCTGTTTTTT.

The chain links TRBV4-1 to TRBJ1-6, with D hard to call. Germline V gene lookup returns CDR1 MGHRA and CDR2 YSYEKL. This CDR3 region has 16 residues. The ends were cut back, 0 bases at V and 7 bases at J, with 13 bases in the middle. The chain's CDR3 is CASSQEVTGLNSPLHF. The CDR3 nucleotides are TGCGCCAGCAGCCAAGAAGTAACGGGATTGAATTCACCCCTCCACTTT.

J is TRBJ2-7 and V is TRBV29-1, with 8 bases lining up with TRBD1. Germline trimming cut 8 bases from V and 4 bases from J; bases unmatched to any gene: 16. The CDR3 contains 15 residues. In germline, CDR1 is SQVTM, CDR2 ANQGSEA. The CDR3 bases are TGCAGCACCCTGGGATTGGCAGGGGGCTGGTACGAGCAGTACTTC. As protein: CSTLGLAGGWYEQYF.

The CDR3 reads CSVEVGRSQFF. DNA for the CDR3: TGCAGCGTTGAGGTGGGGCGGTCGCAGTTCTTC. The V gene is TRBV29-1, the J gene TRBJ2-1; possible D gene TRBD1, 5 bases. CDR3 length: 11 amino acids. CDR1 is SQVTM, CDR2 ANQGSEA, per germline. Trimming removed 3 bases at V and 12 bases at J, with 12 bases between.

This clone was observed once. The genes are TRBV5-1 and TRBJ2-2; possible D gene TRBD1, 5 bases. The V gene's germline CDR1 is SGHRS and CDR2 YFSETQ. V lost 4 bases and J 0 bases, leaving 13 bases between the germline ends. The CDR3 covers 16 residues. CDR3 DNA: TGCGCCAGCAGCCTAGATGGACAACCGAACACCGGGGAGCTGTTTTTT. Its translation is CASSLDGQPNTGELFF.

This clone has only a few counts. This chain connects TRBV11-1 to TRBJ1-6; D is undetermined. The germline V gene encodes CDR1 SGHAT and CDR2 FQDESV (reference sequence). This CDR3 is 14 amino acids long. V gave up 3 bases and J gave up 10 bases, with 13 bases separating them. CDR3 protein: CASSFGHVGSPLHF. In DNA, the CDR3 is TGTGCCAGCAGCTTTGGTCATGTGGGCTCACCCCTCCACTTT.

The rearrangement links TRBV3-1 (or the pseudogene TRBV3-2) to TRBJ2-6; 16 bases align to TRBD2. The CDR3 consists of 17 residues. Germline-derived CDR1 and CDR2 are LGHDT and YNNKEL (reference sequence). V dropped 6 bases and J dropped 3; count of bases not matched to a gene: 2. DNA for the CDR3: TGTGCCAGCAGAGGGACTAGCGGGAGGGATGGGGCCAACGTCCTGACTTTC. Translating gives CASRGTSGRDGANVLTF.

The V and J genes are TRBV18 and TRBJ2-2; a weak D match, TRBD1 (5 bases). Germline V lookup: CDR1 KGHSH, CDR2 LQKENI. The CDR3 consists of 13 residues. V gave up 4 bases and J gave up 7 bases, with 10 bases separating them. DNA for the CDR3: TGTGCCAGCTCACAACAGGCGGACGGGGAGCTGTTTTTT. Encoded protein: CASSQQADGELFF.

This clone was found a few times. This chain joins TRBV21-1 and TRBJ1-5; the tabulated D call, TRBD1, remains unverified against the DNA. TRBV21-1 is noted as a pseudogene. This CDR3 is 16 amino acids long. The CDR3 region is CASSSGLNNSNQPQHF. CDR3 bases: TGTGCCAGCAGCAGTGGCCTTAATAATAGCAATCAGCCCCAGCATTTT.